A single sample is the source of the 26 T cell receptor beta chains below, sequenced in a study of blood T cell repertoires in COVID-19. Profiling relied on immunoSEQ multiplex PCR, and the TCRdb table lists in-frame clones only, not all of them. The sample consists of about 160,000 clones, around 85% of them appearing once. The sample was peripheral blood. The receptors derive from a man in his 60s who had recovered from COVID-19.

This chain links TRBV19 with TRBJ2-7; D possibly corresponds to TRBD2 (6 bases). CDR3 length: 15 amino acids. Between the trimmed V and J ends, which lost 6 bases and 2 bases, there was a span of 17 bases. Germline assignment: CDR1 LNHDA and CDR2 SQIVND (reference sequence). CDR3 nucleotide sequence: TGTGCCAGTAGCAAGACGGCCGCGGGGACCTACGAGCAGTACTTC. Protein: CASSKTAAGTYEQYF.

The gene calls are TRBV12-3 or TRBV12-4 and TRBJ1-2; the D is unclear. The germline V and J ends were trimmed by 5 bases and 2 bases, with 6 bases remaining between them. This CDR3 has 12 amino acids. DNA for the CDR3: TGTGCCAGCAGTCCCCAAAACTATGGCTACACCTTC. Amino acid sequence: CASSPQNYGYTF.

The chain employs TRBV5-1 and TRBJ2-5; no definite D call. The V end was cut by 4 bases, the J end by 2 bases, with 9 bases between. This CDR3 spans 13 amino acids. CDR1 and CDR2 (germline): SGHRS, YFSETQ. The CDR3 DNA reads TGCGCCAGCAGCCCGAGTAGACAAGAGACCCAGTACTTC. The encoded protein is CASSPSRQETQYF.

This clone was detected once. This chain links TRBV2 with TRBJ1-1; no reliable D call. The germline V and J ends were trimmed by 6 bases and 4 bases, with 9 bases remaining between them. CDR3 size: 12 residues. Germline values: CDR1 SNHLY, CDR2 FYNNEI. The CDR3 region is CASREGSTEAFF. The CDR3 nucleotides read TGTGCCAGCAGGGAGGGTTCCACTGAAGCTTTCTTT.

The genes are TRBV2 and TRBJ2-7; no clear D. Germline V gives CDR1 SNHLY, CDR2 FYNNEI. This CDR3 region has 11 residues. V shed 4 bases and J shed 7 bases, with 8 bases lying between them. DNA of the CDR3: TGTGCCAGCAGTGCCCAGGCGGAGCAGTACTTC. It translates to CASSAQAEQYF.

The chain recombines TRBV4-2 with TRBJ2-2, with 8 bases identical to TRBD2. With V trimmed by 7 bases and J by 6 bases, 4 bases remained unmatched. This CDR3 region has 13 residues. Germline values: CDR1 LGHNA, CDR2 YNFKEQ. The CDR3 DNA sequence: TGTGCCAGCACAGGACTAGCATCCGGGGAGCTGTTTTTT. This translates into CASTGLASGELFF.

This chain connects TRBV18 to TRBJ1-4; D not resolved. The CDR3 runs to 15 residues. Per germline, CDR1 KGHSH and CDR2 LQKENI. Trimming took 2 bases from V and 8 from J, leaving 15 bases between them. The chain's CDR3 is CASSPSRGLNEKLFF. Written as DNA, the CDR3 is TGTGCCAGCTCACCATCACGGGGTTTGAACGAAAAACTGTTTTTT.

V and J are TRBV4-2 and TRBJ1-1; perhaps TRBD1 as D (5 bases). With 0 bases removed from V and 3 bases from J, the gap between germline ends came to 8 bases. The CDR3 contains 14 residues. Germline V CDR1 and CDR2: LGHNA, YNFKEQ. The CDR3 region is CASSQDRVYTEAFF. DNA for the CDR3: TGTGCCAGCAGCCAAGACAGGGTGTACACTGAAGCTTTCTTT.

This clone was picked up one time. The chain has TRBV30 and TRBJ2-7, with 7 bases matching TRBD1. CDR1 and CDR2 from the germline V gene are GTSNPN and SVGIG (reference sequence). Unmatched junction bases numbered 5, after V lost 1 base and J lost 2 bases. This CDR3 spans 14 amino acids. The CDR3 region has the DNA TGTGCCTGGAGTGCAACTGGACAGGCCTACGAGCAGTACTTC. This gives the protein CAWSATGQAYEQYF.

The rearrangement uses TRBV4-1 and TRBJ1-2; TRBD1 is a possible D gene (6 bases). Germline V gives CDR1 MGHRA, CDR2 YSYEKL. The CDR3 is 17 residues long. V was cut by 0 bases and J by 3 bases, with 17 bases left in between. CDR3 DNA: TGCGCCAGCAGCCAAGAACTGGGGGCGCAGGGCGACTATGGCTACACCTTC. Protein: CASSQELGAQGDYGYTF.

In DNA form, the CDR3 reads TGTGCCAGCAGTTTAGAAACTCGGGAGACCCAGTACTTC. Its protein product is CASSLETRETQYF. This chain connects TRBV12-3 or TRBV12-4 to TRBJ2-5; D is unresolved. The CDR3 is 13 amino acids. V was cut by 1 base and J by 5 bases, with 8 bases left in between.

V and J are TRBV28 and TRBJ1-2, with a weak D call TRBD1 (6 bases). There are 13 residues in the CDR3. Germline V gene data show CDR1 as MDHEN and CDR2 as SYDVKM. Trimming shortened V by 6 bases and J by 3 bases, and 11 bases separated the two germline ends. The CDR3 nucleotides read TGTGCCAGCAGCTTACAGGGTGACTATGGCTACACCTTC. This sequence encodes CASSLQGDYGYTF.

Here the CDR3 DNA reads TGTGCCATCAGTGAGTCGATTTCGGGGAACACAGATACGCAGTATTTT. As protein: CAISESISGNTDTQYF. V is TRBV10-3 and J is TRBJ2-3; D perhaps matches TRBD2 (5 bases). Per germline, CDR1 ENHRY and CDR2 SYGVKD. Trimming removed 0 bases from V and 2 bases from J, with 12 bases in between. CDR3 size: 16 residues.

The chain has TRBV5-6 and TRBJ1-1; D possibly corresponds to TRBD1 (6 bases). V shed 7 bases and J shed 4 bases, with 8 bases lying between them. The CDR3 totals 11 residues. Germline V CDR1 and CDR2: SGHDT, YYEEEE. Here the CDR3 reads CASGGATEAFF. The CDR3 coding sequence is TGTGCCAGCGGGGGGGCCACTGAAGCTTTCTTT.

The gene calls are TRBV6-1 and TRBJ1-2; 8 positions match TRBD1. Per germline, CDR1 MNHNS and CDR2 SASEGT. The CDR3 contains 15 residues. The trim removed 3 bases at V and 4 bases at J, leaving 7 bases unmatched. The CDR3 is CASSDRGPTLYGYTF. The CDR3 DNA reads TGTGCCAGCAGTGACAGGGGGCCAACTCTCTATGGCTACACCTTC.

The chain joins TRBV10-3 to TRBJ2-5; the match to TRBD2 covers 8 bases. This CDR3 comprises 12 residues. V dropped 5 bases and J dropped 4; count of bases not matched to a gene: 0. Germline V CDR1 and CDR2: ENHRY, SYGVKD. DNA of the CDR3: TGTGCCATCAGTCTAGCGGGAGAGACCCAGTACTTC. It encodes CAISLAGETQYF.

This clone occurred once. Here the CDR3 reads CASSFQHYDSPLHF. The CDR3 bases are TGTGCCAGCAGTTTTCAACACTACGATTCACCCCTCCACTTT. This chain uses TRBV6-5 with TRBJ1-6; D is ambiguous. The CDR3 has 14 amino acids. Germline CDR1 and CDR2: MNHEY and SVGAGI. V gave up 4 bases and J gave up 8 bases, with 12 bases separating them.

Here the CDR3 DNA reads TGTGCCAGCAGTCAACGACAGAACTATGGCTACACCTTC. Translating it yields CASSQRQNYGYTF. This rearrangement joins TRBV12-3 or TRBV12-4 to TRBJ1-2; TRBD1 is a possible D gene (5 bases). Deletions cut 5 bases from V and 2 bases from J, with 9 bases between. This CDR3 region has 13 residues.

The genes are TRBV25-1 and TRBJ1-3; 8 nucleotides match TRBD1. The V gene's germline CDR1 is MGHDK and CDR2 SYGVNS. The CDR3 totals 18 residues. The V and J ends lost 6 bases and 4 bases, in that order; junction bases with no gene match: 17. The CDR3 region is CASSATPGTGGLGNTIYF. DNA for the CDR3: TGTGCCAGCAGCGCCACCCCCGGAACAGGGGGATTGGGAAACACCATATATTTT.

This sequence joins TRBV6-5 and TRBJ1-6; 7 bases map to TRBD1. This CDR3 is built from 14 residues. With 5 bases clipped from V and 7 bases from J, the junction kept 5 bases outside the gene matches. Per germline, CDR1 MNHEY and CDR2 SVGAGI. The CDR3 DNA reads as TGTGCCAGCAGTAGTCCGGGACAGAATTCACCCCTCCACTTT. It yields the protein CASSSPGQNSPLHF.

The gene calls are TRBV4-2 and TRBJ2-2; D gene unclear. CDR3 length: 17 residues. Germline V gene lookup returns CDR1 LGHNA and CDR2 YNFKEQ. The V end was cut by 1 base, the J end by 1 base, with 13 bases between. The DNA of the CDR3 is TGTGCCAGCAGCCAAGTGGAGACGAACGGGAACACCGGGGAGCTGTTTTTT. Its translation is CASSQVETNGNTGELFF.

This rearrangement joins TRBV30 to TRBJ2-1, with D hard to call. This CDR3 region has 14 residues. Trimming took 3 bases from V and 0 from J, leaving 9 bases between them. Germline values: CDR1 GTSNPN, CDR2 SVGIG (reference sequence). The CDR3 here is CAWRYTGSYNEQFF. The CDR3 bases are TGTGCCTGGAGATATACGGGCTCCTACAATGAGCAGTTCTTC.

The chain joins TRBV3-1 (or the pseudogene TRBV3-2) to TRBJ1-3; the D gene is possibly TRBD1 (5 bases). Between the trimmed V and J ends, which lost 1 base and 7 bases, there was a span of 11 bases. The CDR3 totals 14 residues. Germline V gene lookup returns CDR1 LGHDT and CDR2 YNNKEL (reference sequence). CDR3 protein: CASSQVGVGNTIYF. The CDR3 DNA follows: TGTGCCAGCAGCCAAGTAGGGGTTGGGAACACCATATATTTT.

A few counts support this clone. J is TRBJ1-2 and V is TRBV30; weak D call: TRBD1 (5 bases). The CDR3 spans 17 residues. Looked up from germline, CDR1 is GTSNPN and CDR2 is SVGIG (reference sequence). V lost 0 bases to trimming and J lost 4 bases, with 21 bases between them. The CDR3 sequence: CAWSVPPWKGEVYGYTF. Here the CDR3 DNA reads TGTGCCTGGAGTGTACCCCCTTGGAAAGGGGAGGTCTATGGCTACACCTTC.

The DNA for the CDR3 is TGTGCCAGTACATCGGGGGGCGCGGAGTATGGAAACACCATATATTTT. Its translation: CASTSGGAEYGNTIYF. The chain uses TRBV19 and TRBJ1-3; possibly TRBD1 for D (6 bases). Germline values: CDR1 LNHDA, CDR2 SQIVND (reference sequence). This CDR3 comprises 16 residues. The germline V and J ends were trimmed by 7 bases and 3 bases, with 19 bases remaining between them.

CDR3 in amino acids: CASSQDRENYEQYF. The CDR3 DNA sequence: TGTGCCAGCAGCCAGGACAGGGAAAACTACGAGCAGTACTTC. V usage is TRBV5-4 and J usage is TRBJ2-7; 8 positions match TRBD1. V shed 4 bases and J 3 bases; nucleotides not matched to a gene: 6. This CDR3 contains 14 residues. In germline, CDR1 is SGHNT, CDR2 YYREEE (reference sequence).